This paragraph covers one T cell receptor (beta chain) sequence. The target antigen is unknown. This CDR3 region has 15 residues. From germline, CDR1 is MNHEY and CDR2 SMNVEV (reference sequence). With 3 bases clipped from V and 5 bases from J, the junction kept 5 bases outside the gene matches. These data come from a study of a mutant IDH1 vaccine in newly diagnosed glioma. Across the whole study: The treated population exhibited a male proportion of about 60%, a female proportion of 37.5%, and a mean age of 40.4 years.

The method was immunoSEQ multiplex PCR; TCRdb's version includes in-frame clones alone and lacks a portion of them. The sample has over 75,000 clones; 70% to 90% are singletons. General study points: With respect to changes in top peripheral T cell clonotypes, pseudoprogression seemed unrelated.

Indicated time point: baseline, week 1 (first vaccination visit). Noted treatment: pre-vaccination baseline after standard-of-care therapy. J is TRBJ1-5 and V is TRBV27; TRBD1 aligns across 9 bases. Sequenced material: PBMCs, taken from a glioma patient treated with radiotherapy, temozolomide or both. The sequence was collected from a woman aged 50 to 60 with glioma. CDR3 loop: CASSFGTGTDQPQHF. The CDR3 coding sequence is TGTGCCAGCAGTTTCGGGACAGGGACGGATCAGCCCCAGCATTTT.